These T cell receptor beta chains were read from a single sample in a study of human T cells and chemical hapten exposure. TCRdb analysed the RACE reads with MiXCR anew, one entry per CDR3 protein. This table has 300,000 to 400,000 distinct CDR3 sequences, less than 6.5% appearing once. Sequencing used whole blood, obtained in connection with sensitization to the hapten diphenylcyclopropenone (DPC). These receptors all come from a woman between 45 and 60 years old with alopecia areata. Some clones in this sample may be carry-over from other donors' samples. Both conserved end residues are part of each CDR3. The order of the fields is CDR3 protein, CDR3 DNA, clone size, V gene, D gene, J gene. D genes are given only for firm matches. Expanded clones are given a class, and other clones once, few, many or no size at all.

cdr3_aa: CASSTADTGVVQPQHF; cdr3_nt: TGTGCCAGCAGTACCGCAGATACGGGGGTTGTTCAGCCCCAGCATTTT; clone_size: many; v_call: TRBV28; d_call: NA; j_call: TRBJ1-5
cdr3_aa: CASSGVLGGTEAFF; cdr3_nt: TGTGCCAGCTCGGGTGTTCTGGGAGGCACTGAAGCTTTCTTT; clone_size: many; v_call: TRBV6-2/TRBV6-3; d_call: NA; j_call: TRBJ1-1
cdr3_aa: CASSRSGTAGNTIYF; cdr3_nt: TGTGCCAGCAGCCGCTCCGGGACAGCTGGAAACACCATATATTTT; clone_size: many; v_call: TRBV7-9; d_call: TRBD1; j_call: TRBJ1-3
cdr3_aa: CSPRLAGTDTQYF; cdr3_nt: TGCAGTCCAAGACTAGCGGGCACAGATACGCAGTATTTT; clone_size: many; v_call: TRBV20-1; d_call: TRBD2; j_call: TRBJ2-3
cdr3_aa: CASSPWGMPEAFF; cdr3_nt: TGTGCCAGCAGCCCCTGGGGGATGCCTGAGGCTTTCTTT; clone_size: few; v_call: TRBV13; d_call: NA; j_call: TRBJ1-1
cdr3_aa: CASSQDTTGGPLGTQYF; cdr3_nt: TGCGCCAGCAGCCAAGATACGACGGGGGGGCCTCTAGGTACGCAGTATTTT; clone_size: many; v_call: TRBV4-1; d_call: TRBD2; j_call: TRBJ2-3
cdr3_aa: CASSLPTGAVWETQYF; cdr3_nt: TGTGCCAGCAGCCTTCCGACAGGGGCGGTGTGGGAGACCCAGTACTTC; clone_size: many; v_call: TRBV7-2; d_call: TRBD1; j_call: TRBJ2-5
cdr3_aa: CASSIDPSRGGNTIYF; cdr3_nt: TGCGCCAGCAGCATAGACCCATCGAGAGGTGGAAACACCATATATTTT; clone_size: many; v_call: TRBV5-1; d_call: NA; j_call: TRBJ1-3
cdr3_aa: CASSFAQTDTQYF; cdr3_nt: TGTGCCAGCAGCTTTGCGCAAACAGATACGCAGTATTTT; clone_size: many; v_call: TRBV7-2; d_call: NA; j_call: TRBJ2-3
cdr3_aa: CASSSGQGPGYTF; cdr3_nt: TGTGCCAGCAGCTCGGGACAGGGGCCTGGCTACACCTTC; clone_size: NA; v_call: TRBV7-9; d_call: TRBD1; j_call: TRBJ1-2
cdr3_aa: CSANLGNLGGYTF; cdr3_nt: TGCAGTGCGAATCTGGGCAATCTTGGTGGCTACACCTTC; clone_size: many; v_call: TRBV20-1; d_call: NA; j_call: TRBJ1-2
cdr3_aa: CSVEGSGEQYF; cdr3_nt: TGCAGCGTTGAAGGGTCCGGGGAGCAGTACTTC; clone_size: many; v_call: TRBV29-1; d_call: NA; j_call: TRBJ2-7
cdr3_aa: CASSLAPGRGGQPQHF; cdr3_nt: TGTGCCAGCAGCTTAGCGCCTGGGAGGGGCGGTCAGCCCCAGCATTTT; clone_size: many; v_call: TRBV7-8; d_call: NA; j_call: TRBJ1-5
cdr3_aa: CASSQDKFSYEQYF; cdr3_nt: TGTGCCAGCAGCCAAGATAAGTTCTCCTACGAGCAGTACTTC; clone_size: few; v_call: TRBV4-2; d_call: NA; j_call: TRBJ2-7
cdr3_aa: CAVLQAGYTEAFF; cdr3_nt: TGTGCCGTTTTACAGGCAGGGTACACTGAAGCTTTCTTT; clone_size: NA; v_call: TRBV7-9; d_call: NA; j_call: TRBJ1-1
cdr3_aa: CAISEDRGFGNTIYF; cdr3_nt: TGTGCCATCAGTGAGGACAGGGGGTTTGGAAACACCATATATTTT; clone_size: many; v_call: TRBV10-3; d_call: TRBD1; j_call: TRBJ1-3
cdr3_aa: CSARWGGPRSNQPQHF; cdr3_nt: TGCAGTGCTCGGTGGGGGGGGCCGCGTAGCAATCAGCCCCAGCATTTT; clone_size: few; v_call: TRBV20-1; d_call: NA; j_call: TRBJ1-5
cdr3_aa: CASAWTFDQSYNEQFF; cdr3_nt: TGTGCCAGCGCTTGGACATTTGATCAGAGTTACAATGAGCAGTTCTTC; clone_size: NA; v_call: TRBV6-6; d_call: NA; j_call: TRBJ2-1
cdr3_aa: CASSLEGNYNEQFF; cdr3_nt: TGTGCCAGCAGCCTAGAGGGAAACTACAATGAGCAGTTCTTC; clone_size: NA; v_call: TRBV11-2; d_call: NA; j_call: TRBJ2-1
cdr3_aa: CASSEGQGFANQPQHF; cdr3_nt: TGTGCCAGCAGTGAAGGTCAGGGATTCGCCAATCAGCCCCAGCATTTT; clone_size: NA; v_call: TRBV2; d_call: NA; j_call: TRBJ1-5
cdr3_aa: CASSSSDRIEADTQYF; cdr3_nt: TGTGCCAGCAGCTCATCGGACAGGATCGAAGCGGATACGCAGTATTTT; clone_size: many; v_call: TRBV7-9; d_call: TRBD1; j_call: TRBJ2-3
cdr3_aa: CASSLSFADTDTQYF; cdr3_nt: TGTGCCAGCAGTTTATCGTTCGCGGACACAGATACGCAGTATTTT; clone_size: NA; v_call: TRBV27; d_call: NA; j_call: TRBJ2-3
cdr3_aa: CASSREAYEQYF; cdr3_nt: TGTGCCAGCAGCCGGGAAGCCTACGAGCAGTACTTC; clone_size: NA; v_call: TRBV7-9; d_call: NA; j_call: TRBJ2-7
cdr3_aa: CSVEVGAGGPENEQFF; cdr3_nt: TGCAGCGTTGAAGTTGGAGCGGGGGGGCCTGAGAATGAGCAGTTCTTC; clone_size: many; v_call: TRBV29-1; d_call: TRBD2; j_call: TRBJ2-1
cdr3_aa: CASSARQVGSGTEAFF; cdr3_nt: TGTGCCAGCAGTGCCCGGCAGGTGGGGAGTGGCACTGAAGCTTTCTTT; clone_size: few; v_call: TRBV2; d_call: NA; j_call: TRBJ1-1
cdr3_aa: CSVLPGQLQETQYF; cdr3_nt: TGCAGCGTATTACCGGGACAGTTACAAGAGACCCAGTACTTC; clone_size: many; v_call: TRBV29-1; d_call: TRBD1; j_call: TRBJ2-5
cdr3_aa: CASSKEARSEAFF; cdr3_nt: TGTGCCAGCAGTAAAGAGGCGCGGTCTGAAGCTTTCTTT; clone_size: many; v_call: TRBV2; d_call: NA; j_call: TRBJ1-1
cdr3_aa: CASSAGDWKETQYF; cdr3_nt: TGTGCCAGCAGCGCCGGGGACTGGAAAGAGACCCAGTACTTC; clone_size: many; v_call: TRBV9; d_call: NA; j_call: TRBJ2-5
cdr3_aa: CASSVTQLSGANVLTF; cdr3_nt: TGTGCCAGCAGCGTCACCCAGTTATCTGGGGCCAACGTCCTGACTTTC; clone_size: few; v_call: TRBV5-6; d_call: NA; j_call: TRBJ2-6
cdr3_aa: CATTLGEVTDTQYF; cdr3_nt: TGTGCCACTACTTTGGGGGAAGTCACAGATACGCAGTATTTT; clone_size: many; v_call: TRBV6-1; d_call: NA; j_call: TRBJ2-3
cdr3_aa: CSVYGLSGAGSTDTQYF; cdr3_nt: TGCAGCGTTTATGGCCTATCGGGGGCAGGGAGCACAGATACGCAGTATTTT; clone_size: NA; v_call: TRBV29-1; d_call: NA; j_call: TRBJ2-3
cdr3_aa: CAIRPETADTQYF; cdr3_nt: TGTGCCATCCGACCTGAGACTGCAGATACGCAGTATTTT; clone_size: many; v_call: TRBV12-3/TRBV12-4; d_call: NA; j_call: TRBJ2-3
cdr3_aa: CASSQDLLGNEQFF; cdr3_nt: TGTGCCAGCAGCCAAGATCTTCTAGGGAATGAGCAGTTCTTC; clone_size: many; v_call: TRBV14; d_call: NA; j_call: TRBJ2-1
cdr3_aa: CSVRDGNEQFF; cdr3_nt: TGCAGCGTTCGGGACGGCAATGAGCAGTTCTTC; clone_size: many; v_call: TRBV29-1; d_call: NA; j_call: TRBJ2-1
cdr3_aa: CATSRKGGSPLHF; cdr3_nt: TGTGCCACCAGCAGGAAGGGGGGTTCACCCCTCCACTTT; clone_size: many; v_call: TRBV15; d_call: NA; j_call: TRBJ1-6
cdr3_aa: CASSLASQGSDSPLHF; cdr3_nt: TGCGCCAGCAGCTTGGCCTCACAGGGGAGCGATTCACCCCTCCACTTT; clone_size: many; v_call: TRBV5-1; d_call: TRBD1; j_call: TRBJ1-6
cdr3_aa: CATSSDTRTDTQYF; cdr3_nt: TGTGCCACCAGCAGTGACACGCGGACAGATACGCAGTATTTT; clone_size: NA; v_call: TRBV15; d_call: NA; j_call: TRBJ2-3
cdr3_aa: CASSQVGFNEQFF; cdr3_nt: TGTGCCAGCAGCCAAGTAGGGTTTAATGAGCAGTTCTTC; clone_size: many; v_call: TRBV3-1; d_call: NA; j_call: TRBJ2-1
cdr3_aa: CASSFPATGSRSQPQHF; cdr3_nt: TGTGCCAGCAGTTTCCCCGCGACAGGGAGTCGCAGTCAGCCCCAGCATTTT; clone_size: few; v_call: TRBV12-3/TRBV12-4; d_call: TRBD1; j_call: TRBJ1-5
cdr3_aa: CASSQGQGSYEQYF; cdr3_nt: TGTGCCAGCAGCCAAGGCCAGGGCTCCTACGAGCAGTACTTC; clone_size: many; v_call: TRBV4-2; d_call: NA; j_call: TRBJ2-7